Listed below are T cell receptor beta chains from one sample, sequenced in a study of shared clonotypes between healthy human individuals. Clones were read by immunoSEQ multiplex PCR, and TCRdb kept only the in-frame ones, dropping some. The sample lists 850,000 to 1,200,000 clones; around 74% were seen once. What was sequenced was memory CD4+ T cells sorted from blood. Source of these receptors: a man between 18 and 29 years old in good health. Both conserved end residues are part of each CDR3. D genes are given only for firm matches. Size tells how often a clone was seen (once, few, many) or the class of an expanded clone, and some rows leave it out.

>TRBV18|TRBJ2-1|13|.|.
TGTGCCAGCTCACAGACACAATACAATGAGCAGTTCTTC
CASSQTQYNEQFF
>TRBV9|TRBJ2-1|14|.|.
TGTGCCAGCAGCGTAGGTTACTCCTACAATGAGCAGTTCTTC
CASSVGYSYNEQFF
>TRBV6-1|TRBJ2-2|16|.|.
TGTGCCAACAGTGATAAAGGGAGATCGAACACCGGGGAGCTGTTTTTT
CANSDKGRSNTGELFF
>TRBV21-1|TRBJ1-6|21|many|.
TGTGCCAGCAGCAAAGAGCGCCCTGGAGAAGGAGGAAGCTCCTATAATTCACCCCTCCACTTT
CASSKERPGEGGSSYNSPLHF
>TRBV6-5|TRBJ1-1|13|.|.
TGTGCCAGCAGATCGGGCCGAGGGTCTGAAGCTTTCTTT
CASRSGRGSEAFF
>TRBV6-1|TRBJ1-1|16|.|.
TGTGCCAGCAGTGAAGCAACGACCGTTGAGGGTACTGAAGCTTTCTTT
CASSEATTVEGTEAFF
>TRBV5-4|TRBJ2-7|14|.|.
TGTGCCAGCAGCCCCTCCCGGGACCAGGGGGAGCAGTACTTC
CASSPSRDQGEQYF
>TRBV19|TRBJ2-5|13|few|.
TGTGCCAGTAGCCCGAGTAAGGGGGAGACCCAGTACTTC
CASSPSKGETQYF
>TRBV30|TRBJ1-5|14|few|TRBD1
TGTGCCTGGAGTGGACTGACAGGGATACAGCCCCAGCATTTT
CAWSGLTGIQPQHF
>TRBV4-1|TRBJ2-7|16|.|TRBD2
TGCGCCAGCAGCCAAGATCTTACTAGCGGAGGCTACGAGCAGTACTTC
CASSQDLTSGGYEQYF
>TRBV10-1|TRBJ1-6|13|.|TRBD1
TGCGCCAGCAGTGAGTCTCAGGGGGCACCCCTCCACTTT
CASSESQGAPLHF
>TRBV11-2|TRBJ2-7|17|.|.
TGTGCCAGCAGCTTAGGGCCCTCGGGCCTGGGCTCCTACGAGCAGTACTTC
CASSLGPSGLGSYEQYF
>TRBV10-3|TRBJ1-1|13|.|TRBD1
TGTGCCACTGAGGAGGGGGCGCAAACTGAAGCTTTCTTT
CATEEGAQTEAFF
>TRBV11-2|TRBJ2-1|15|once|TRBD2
TGTGCCAGCAGTTTTAGCGGGGGCCAATACAATGAGCAGTTCTTC
CASSFSGGQYNEQFF
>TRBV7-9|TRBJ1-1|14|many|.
TGTGCCAGCAGCTCCGCAGACATGAACACTGAAGCTTTCTTT
CASSSADMNTEAFF
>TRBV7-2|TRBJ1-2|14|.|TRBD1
TGTGCCAGCAGCTCCGACGGGACAGACTATGGCTACACCTTC
CASSSDGTDYGYTF
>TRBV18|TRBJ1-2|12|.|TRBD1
TGTGCCAGCTCAATACAGGGGAATGGCTACACCTTC
CASSIQGNGYTF
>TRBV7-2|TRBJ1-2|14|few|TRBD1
TGTGCCAGCAGCTACGGACAGGGTATGAGAGGCTACACCTTC
CASSYGQGMRGYTF
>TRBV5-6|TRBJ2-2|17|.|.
TGTGCCAGCAGCCCCATACCCTGGGCCGGGAACACCGGGGAGCTGTTTTTT
CASSPIPWAGNTGELFF
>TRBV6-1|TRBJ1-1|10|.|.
TGTGCCAGCAGTGAATGGAATGCTTTCTTT
CASSEWNAFF
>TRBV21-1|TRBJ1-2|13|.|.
TGTGCCAGCAGCTTGGGGGTGGACGGGGGCTACACCTTC
CASSLGVDGGYTF
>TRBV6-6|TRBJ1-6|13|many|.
TGTGCCAGCAGCCAGGACAGTTGGTCACCCCTCCACTTT
CASSQDSWSPLHF
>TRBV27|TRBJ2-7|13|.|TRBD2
TGTGCCAGCAGTTTAGCGGGGAGGGGCGAGCAGTACTTC
CASSLAGRGEQYF
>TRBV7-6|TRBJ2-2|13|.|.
TGTGCCAGCAGCTTAGCGCGGACCGGGGAGCTGTTTTTT
CASSLARTGELFF
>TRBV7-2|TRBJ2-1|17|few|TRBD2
TGTGCCAGCAGCCCACGACTAGCGGGGTTGAGCCCGAATGAGCAGTTCTTC
CASSPRLAGLSPNEQFF
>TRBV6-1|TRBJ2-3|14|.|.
TGTGCCAGCAGGGTGACAGCTAGCACAGATACGCAGTATTTT
CASRVTASTDTQYF
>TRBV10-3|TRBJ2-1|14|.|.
TGTGCCATCAGCCGCGCGGGCTCCTACAATGAGCAGTTCTTC
CAISRAGSYNEQFF
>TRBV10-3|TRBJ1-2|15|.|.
TGTGCCATCAGTGAGTCAGCACAGGGAGGGGCTGGCTACACCTTC
CAISESAQGGAGYTF
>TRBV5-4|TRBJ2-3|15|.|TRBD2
TGTGCCAGCAGCCTCCCGCCTAGCGGAACAGATACGCAGTATTTT
CASSLPPSGTDTQYF
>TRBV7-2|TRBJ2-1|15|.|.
TGTGCCAGCAGCTCTAGGGGACCCACCGGCAATGAGCAGTTCTTC
CASSSRGPTGNEQFF
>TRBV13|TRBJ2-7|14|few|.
TGTGCCAGCAGCTTAGGCCACGTCCGGAGCGAGCAGTACTTC
CASSLGHVRSEQYF
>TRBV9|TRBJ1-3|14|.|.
TGTGCCAGCAGCGGACAGTCCTCTGGAAACACCATATATTTT
CASSGQSSGNTIYF
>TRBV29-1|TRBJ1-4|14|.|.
TGCAGCGCCCTAGCTGCAGGTTCTAATGAAAAACTGTTTTTT
CSALAAGSNEKLFF
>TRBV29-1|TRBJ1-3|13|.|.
TGCAGCGTTGGGCAGAGCACTGGAAACACCATATATTTT
CSVGQSTGNTIYF
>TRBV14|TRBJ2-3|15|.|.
TGTGCCAGCAGCCAAGTCGGGGTTAGCACAGATACGCAGTATTTT
CASSQVGVSTDTQYF
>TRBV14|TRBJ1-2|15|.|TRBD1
TGTGCCAGCAGCCAAGATCATTCAGGGGGGTATGGCTACACCTTC
CASSQDHSGGYGYTF
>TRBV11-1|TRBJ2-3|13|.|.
TGTGCCATCCGTAGGTTTGGCACAGATACGCAGTATTTT
CAIRRFGTDTQYF
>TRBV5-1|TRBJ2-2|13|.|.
TGCGCCAGCAGCCCGCTCGGGGCCGGGGAGCTGTTTTTT
CASSPLGAGELFF
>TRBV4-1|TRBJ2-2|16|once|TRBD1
TGCGCCAGCAGCCAGGGACAGGGCAAGGGAAACGGGGAGCTGTTTTTT
CASSQGQGKGNGELFF
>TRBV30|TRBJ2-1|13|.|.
TGTGCCTGGATGCCTCAGCCAGGGGCCGGGGTCTTCTTC
CAWMPQPGAGVFF
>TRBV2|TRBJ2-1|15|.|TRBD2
TGTGCCAGCAGTGTGAATAGCGGGGTATACAATGAGCAGTTCTTC
CASSVNSGVYNEQFF
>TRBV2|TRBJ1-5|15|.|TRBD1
TGTGCCAGCACCCGAGGGGGCGCGAGCAATCAGCCCCAGCATTTT
CASTRGGASNQPQHF
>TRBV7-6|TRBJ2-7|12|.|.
TGTGCCAGCAGCTACAGGGGGGGCGAGCAGTACTTC
CASSYRGGEQYF
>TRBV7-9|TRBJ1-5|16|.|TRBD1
TGTGCCAGCAGATTCAACCGACAGGGAGGAAATCAGCCCCAGCATTTT
CASRFNRQGGNQPQHF
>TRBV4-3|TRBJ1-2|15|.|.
TGCGCCAGCAGCCAAGAATTGGGGACGGACTATGGCTACACCTTC
CASSQELGTDYGYTF
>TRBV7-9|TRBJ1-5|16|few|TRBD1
TGTGCCAGCAGCCAAATGACAGGGGCTGGCAATCAGCCCCAGCATTTT
CASSQMTGAGNQPQHF
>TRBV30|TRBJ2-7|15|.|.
TGTGCCTGGAGTGACCCCCCAACTCAAGTTTACGAGCAGTACTTC
CAWSDPPTQVYEQYF
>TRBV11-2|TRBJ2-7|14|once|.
TGTGCCAGCAGCTCCCTCCGGTTCTCCTACGAGCAGTACTTC
CASSSLRFSYEQYF
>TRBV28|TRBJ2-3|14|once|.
TGTGCCAGCAGCGCCCCGGGTAGCACAGATACGCAGTATTTT
CASSAPGSTDTQYF
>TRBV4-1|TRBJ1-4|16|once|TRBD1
TGCGCCAGCAGCCAAATCCTGGGACAGGGCGACGGAAAACTGTTTTTT
CASSQILGQGDGKLFF
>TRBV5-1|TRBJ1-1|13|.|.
TGCGCCAGCAGCTTGGACACGAACACTGAAGCTTTCTTT
CASSLDTNTEAFF
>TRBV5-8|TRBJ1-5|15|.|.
TGTGCCAGCAGCTTGGAAGGGGCGCGGGATCAGCCCCAGCATTTT
CASSLEGARDQPQHF
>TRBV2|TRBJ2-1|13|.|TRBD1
TGTGCCAGCAGCGGACAGGGCTTCAATGAGCAGTTCTTC
CASSGQGFNEQFF
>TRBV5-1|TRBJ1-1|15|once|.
TGCGCCAGCAGCCCCTCCGAAGGGCTGAACACTGAAGCTTTCTTT
CASSPSEGLNTEAFF
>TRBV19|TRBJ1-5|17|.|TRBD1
TGTGCCAGTAAAGGAGACAGGGGATCGGGGGGGAATCAGCCCCAGCATTTT
CASKGDRGSGGNQPQHF
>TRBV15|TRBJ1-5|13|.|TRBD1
TGTGCCACCGCAGGGGGCCGAAATCAGCCCCAGCATTTT
CATAGGRNQPQHF
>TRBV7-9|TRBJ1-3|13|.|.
TGTGCCAGCAGCTTACTCAGGGGAAACACCATATATTTT
CASSLLRGNTIYF